This TCR beta chain derives from a study of CD8 T cells in Susac syndrome. CDR3 length: 16 amino acids. V lost 0 bases to trimming and J lost 6 bases, with 16 bases between them. CDR1 is SGDLS and CDR2 is YYNGEE in the germline V gene. The sequenced target, TCR beta, came from blood CD8+ and CD4+ T cells. Treatment-naive patients with stable or active relapsing-remitting disease served as multiple sclerosis controls. Negative isolation yielded CD8+ and CD4+ T cells; FACS enriched TEMRA cells. Random-hexamer reverse transcription was applied to roughly 0.45 to 1 ug RNA. immunoSEQ multiplex PCR amplified TCR beta CDR3 across 54 Vbeta, 13 Jbeta. TCRdb analysed the immunoSEQ multiplex PCR reads with MiXCR anew, one entry per CDR3 protein. There are about 250,000 distinct CDR3 sequences in the sample; just under 95% occur only once, and approximately 0.07% lies in the top ten.

The clonotype comes from a human donor with multiple sclerosis. V and J are TRBV9 and TRBJ1-3; D call uncertain. Sequenced: CD4+ T cells from PBMCs. CDR3 bases: TGTGCCAGCAGCGTAGATGGCGGAACCTTTGAAAACACCATATATTTT. This sequence encodes CASSVDGGTFENTIYF.